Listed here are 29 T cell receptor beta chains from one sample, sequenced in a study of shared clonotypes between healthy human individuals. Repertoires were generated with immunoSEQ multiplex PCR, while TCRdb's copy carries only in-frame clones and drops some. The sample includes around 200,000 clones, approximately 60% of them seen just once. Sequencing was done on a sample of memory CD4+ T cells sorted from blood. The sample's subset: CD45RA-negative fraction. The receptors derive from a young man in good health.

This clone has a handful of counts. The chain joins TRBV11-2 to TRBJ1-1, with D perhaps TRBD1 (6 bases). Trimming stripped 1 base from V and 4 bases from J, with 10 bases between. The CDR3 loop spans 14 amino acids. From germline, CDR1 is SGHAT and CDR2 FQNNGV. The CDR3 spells CASSLAQGPTEAFF. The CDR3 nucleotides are TGTGCCAGCAGCTTAGCACAGGGTCCCACTGAAGCTTTCTTT.

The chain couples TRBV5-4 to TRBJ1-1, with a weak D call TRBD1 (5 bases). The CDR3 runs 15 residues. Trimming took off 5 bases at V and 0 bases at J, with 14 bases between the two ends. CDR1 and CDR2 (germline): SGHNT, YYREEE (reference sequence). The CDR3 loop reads CASRPGKGLNTEAFF. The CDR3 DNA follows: TGTGCCAGCAGACCCGGTAAGGGGCTGAACACTGAAGCTTTCTTT. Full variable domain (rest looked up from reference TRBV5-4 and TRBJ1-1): ETGVTQSPTHLIKTRGQQVTLRCSSQSGHNTVSWYQQALGQGPQFIFQYYREEENGRGNFPPRFSGLQFPNYSSELNVNALELDDSALYLCASRPGKGLNTEAFFGQGTRLTVV.

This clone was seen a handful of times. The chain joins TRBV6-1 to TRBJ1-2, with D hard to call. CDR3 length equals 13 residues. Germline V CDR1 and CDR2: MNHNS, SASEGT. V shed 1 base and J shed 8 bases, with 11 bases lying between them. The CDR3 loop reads CASSEVVGIGYTF. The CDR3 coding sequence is TGTGCCAGCAGTGAAGTAGTCGGGATCGGCTACACCTTC.

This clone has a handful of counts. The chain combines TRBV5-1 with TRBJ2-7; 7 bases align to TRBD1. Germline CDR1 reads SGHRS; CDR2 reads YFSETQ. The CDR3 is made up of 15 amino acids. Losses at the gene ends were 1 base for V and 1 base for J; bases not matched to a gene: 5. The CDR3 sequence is CASSLYQGVSYEQYF. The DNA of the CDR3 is TGCGCCAGCAGCTTGTATCAGGGGGTTTCCTACGAGCAGTACTTC.

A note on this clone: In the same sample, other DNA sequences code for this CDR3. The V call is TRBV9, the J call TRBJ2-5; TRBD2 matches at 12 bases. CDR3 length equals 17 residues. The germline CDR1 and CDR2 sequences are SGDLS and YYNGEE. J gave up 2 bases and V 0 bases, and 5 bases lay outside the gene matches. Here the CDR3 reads CASSVGLAGGKQETQYF. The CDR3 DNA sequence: TGTGCCAGCAGCGTAGGTCTAGCGGGGGGGAAACAAGAGACCCAGTACTTC.

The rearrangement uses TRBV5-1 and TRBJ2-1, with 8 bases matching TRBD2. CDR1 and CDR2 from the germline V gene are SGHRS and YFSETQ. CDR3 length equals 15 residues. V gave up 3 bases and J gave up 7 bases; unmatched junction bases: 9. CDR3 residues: CASSSYLAGQNEQFF. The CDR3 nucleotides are TGCGCCAGCAGCTCCTATCTAGCGGGTCAAAATGAGCAGTTCTTC.

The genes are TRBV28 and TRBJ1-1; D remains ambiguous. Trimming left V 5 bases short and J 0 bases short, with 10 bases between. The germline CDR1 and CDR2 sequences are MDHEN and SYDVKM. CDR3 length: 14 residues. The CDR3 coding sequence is TGTGCCAGCAGTCCGGGTGCCATGAACACTGAAGCTTTCTTT. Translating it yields CASSPGAMNTEAFF.

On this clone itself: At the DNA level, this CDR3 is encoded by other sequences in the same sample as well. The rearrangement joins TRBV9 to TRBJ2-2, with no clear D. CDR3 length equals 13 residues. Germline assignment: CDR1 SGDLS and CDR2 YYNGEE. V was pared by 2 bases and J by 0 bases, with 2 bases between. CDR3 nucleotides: TGTGCCAGCAGCGTTTCGAACACCGGGGAGCTGTTTTTT. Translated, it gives CASSVSNTGELFF.

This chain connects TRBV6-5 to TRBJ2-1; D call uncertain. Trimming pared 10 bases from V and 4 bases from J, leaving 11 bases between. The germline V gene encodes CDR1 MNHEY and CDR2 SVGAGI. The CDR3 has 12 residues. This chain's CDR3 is CATADGYNEQFF. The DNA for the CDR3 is TGTGCCACCGCGGACGGTTACAATGAGCAGTTCTTC.

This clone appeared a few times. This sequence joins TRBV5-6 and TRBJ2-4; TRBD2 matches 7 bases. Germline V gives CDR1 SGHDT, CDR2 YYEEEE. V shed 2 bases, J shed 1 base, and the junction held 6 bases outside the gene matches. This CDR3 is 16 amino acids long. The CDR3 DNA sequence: TGTGCCAGCAGCTTTCTAGCGGAAAGGGCCAAAAACATTCAGTACTTC. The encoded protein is CASSFLAERAKNIQYF.

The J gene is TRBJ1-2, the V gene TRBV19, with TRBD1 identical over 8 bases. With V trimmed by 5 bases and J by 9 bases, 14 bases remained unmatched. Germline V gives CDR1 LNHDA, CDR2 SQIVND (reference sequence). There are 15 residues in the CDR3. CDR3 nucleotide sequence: TGTGCCAGTAGTTCCCAGACAGGGGCGAGACCACGCTACACCTTC. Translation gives CASSSQTGARPRYTF.

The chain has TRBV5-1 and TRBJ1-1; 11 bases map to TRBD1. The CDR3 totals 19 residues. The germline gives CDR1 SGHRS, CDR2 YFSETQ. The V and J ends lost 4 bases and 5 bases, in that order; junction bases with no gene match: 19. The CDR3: CASSLVPGQGVVVRTEAFF. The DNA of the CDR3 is TGCGCCAGCAGCCTAGTCCCGGGACAGGGGGTGGTGGTAAGGACTGAAGCTTTCTTT.

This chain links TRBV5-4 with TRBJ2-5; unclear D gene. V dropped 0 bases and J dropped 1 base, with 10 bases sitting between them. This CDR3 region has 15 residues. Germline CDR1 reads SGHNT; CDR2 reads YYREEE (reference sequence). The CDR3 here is CASSLDMYAQETQYF. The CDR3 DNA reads TGTGCCAGCAGCTTGGACATGTACGCCCAAGAGACCCAGTACTTC.

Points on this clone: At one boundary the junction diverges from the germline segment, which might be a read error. The CDR3 DNA is TGTGCTAGCAGCATGAACCTGCAGGACGAGCAGTACTTC. Residues: CASSMNLQDEQYF. This chain uses TRBV7-7 with TRBJ2-7; D not resolved. The CDR3 loop spans 13 amino acids. Germline CDR1 and CDR2: SSHAT and FNYEAQ (reference sequence).

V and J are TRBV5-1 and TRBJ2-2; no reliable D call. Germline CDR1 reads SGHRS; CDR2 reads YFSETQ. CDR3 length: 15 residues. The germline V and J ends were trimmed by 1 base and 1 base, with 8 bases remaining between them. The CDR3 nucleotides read TGCGCCAGCAGCTTGACAGAAAGGAACACCGGGGAGCTGTTTTTT. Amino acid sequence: CASSLTERNTGELFF. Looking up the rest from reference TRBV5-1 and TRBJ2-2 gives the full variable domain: KAGVTQTPRYLIKTRGQQVTLSCSPISGHRSVSWYQQTPGQGLQFLFEYFSETQRNKGNFPGRFSGRQFSNSRSEMNVSTLELGDSALYLCASSLTERNTGELFFGEGSRLTVL.

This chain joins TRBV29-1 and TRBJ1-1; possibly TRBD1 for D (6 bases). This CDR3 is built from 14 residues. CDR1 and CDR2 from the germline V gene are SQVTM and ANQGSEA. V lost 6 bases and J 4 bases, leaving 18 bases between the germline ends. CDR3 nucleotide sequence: TGCAGCGTCCTAGGGGGAAGTCGGGCCACTGAAGCTTTCTTT. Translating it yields CSVLGGSRATEAFF.

The CDR3 here is CASSLGTSGRGNEQFF. Written as DNA, the CDR3 is TGTGCCAGCAGCTTGGGGACTAGCGGGAGGGGTAATGAGCAGTTCTTC. The chain recombines TRBV7-7 with TRBJ2-1, with 16 positions matching TRBD2. Looked up from germline, CDR1 is SSHAT and CDR2 is FNYEAQ (reference sequence). The CDR3 spans 16 residues. With V trimmed by 3 bases and J by 7 bases, 3 bases remained unmatched.

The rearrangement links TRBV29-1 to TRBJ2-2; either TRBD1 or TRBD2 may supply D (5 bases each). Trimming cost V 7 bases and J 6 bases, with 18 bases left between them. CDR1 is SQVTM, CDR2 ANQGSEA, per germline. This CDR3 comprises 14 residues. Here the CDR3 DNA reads TGCAGCGGCGGCCCGGGACCGGAATCCGGGGAGCTGTTTTTT. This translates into CSGGPGPESGELFF.

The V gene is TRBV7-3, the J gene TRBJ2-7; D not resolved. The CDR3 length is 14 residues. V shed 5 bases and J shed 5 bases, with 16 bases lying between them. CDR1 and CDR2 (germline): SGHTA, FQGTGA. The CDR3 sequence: CASSLELAADEQYF. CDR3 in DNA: TGTGCCAGCAGCCTGGAACTCGCCGCGGACGAGCAGTACTTC.

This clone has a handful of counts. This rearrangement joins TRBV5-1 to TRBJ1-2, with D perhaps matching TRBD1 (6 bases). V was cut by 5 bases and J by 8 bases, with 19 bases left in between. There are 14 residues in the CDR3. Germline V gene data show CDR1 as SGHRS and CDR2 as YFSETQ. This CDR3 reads CASSSGQPLDGYTF. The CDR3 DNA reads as TGCGCCAGCAGTTCCGGACAGCCCCTGGACGGCTACACCTTC.

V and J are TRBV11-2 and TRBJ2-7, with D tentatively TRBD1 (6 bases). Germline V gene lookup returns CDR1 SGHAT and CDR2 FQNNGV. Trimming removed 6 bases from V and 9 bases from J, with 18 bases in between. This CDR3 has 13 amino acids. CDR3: CASRTNREFRQYF. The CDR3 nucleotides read TGTGCCAGCAGAACAAACAGGGAGTTTAGGCAGTACTTC.

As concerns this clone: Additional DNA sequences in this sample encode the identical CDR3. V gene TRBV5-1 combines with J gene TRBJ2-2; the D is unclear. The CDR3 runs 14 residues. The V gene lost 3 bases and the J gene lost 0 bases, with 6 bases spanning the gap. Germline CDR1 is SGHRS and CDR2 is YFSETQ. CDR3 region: CASSSDPNTGELFF. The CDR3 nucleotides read TGCGCCAGCAGCTCGGATCCGAACACCGGGGAGCTGTTTTTT.

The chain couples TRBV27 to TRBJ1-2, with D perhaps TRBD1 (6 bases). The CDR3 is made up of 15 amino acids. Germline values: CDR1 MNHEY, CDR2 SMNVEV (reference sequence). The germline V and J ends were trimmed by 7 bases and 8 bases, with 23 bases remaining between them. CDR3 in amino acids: CASTSTGTPSVGYTF. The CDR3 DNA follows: TGTGCCAGCACCTCAACCGGGACACCTTCGGTCGGCTACACCTTC.

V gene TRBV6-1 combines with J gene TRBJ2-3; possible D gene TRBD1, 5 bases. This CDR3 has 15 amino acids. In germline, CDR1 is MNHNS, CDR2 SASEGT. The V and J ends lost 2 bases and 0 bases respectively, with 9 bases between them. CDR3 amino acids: CASSESGSSTDTQYF. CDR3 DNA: TGTGCCAGCAGTGAATCAGGGTCTAGCACAGATACGCAGTATTTT.

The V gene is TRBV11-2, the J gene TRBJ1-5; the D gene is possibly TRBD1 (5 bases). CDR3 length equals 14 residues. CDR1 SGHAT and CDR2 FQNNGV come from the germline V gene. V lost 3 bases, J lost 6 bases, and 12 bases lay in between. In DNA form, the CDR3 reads TGTGCCAGCAGCTTTGCGGGGGAGGGTCAGCCCCAGCATTTT. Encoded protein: CASSFAGEGQPQHF.

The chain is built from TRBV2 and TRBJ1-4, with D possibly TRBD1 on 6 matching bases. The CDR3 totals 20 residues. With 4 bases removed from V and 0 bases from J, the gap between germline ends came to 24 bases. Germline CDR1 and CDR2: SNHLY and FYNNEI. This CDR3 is CASSVRAGGGRRTTNEKLFF. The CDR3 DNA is TGTGCCAGCAGTGTCAGGGCAGGAGGGGGGAGAAGGACAACTAATGAAAAACTGTTTTTT.

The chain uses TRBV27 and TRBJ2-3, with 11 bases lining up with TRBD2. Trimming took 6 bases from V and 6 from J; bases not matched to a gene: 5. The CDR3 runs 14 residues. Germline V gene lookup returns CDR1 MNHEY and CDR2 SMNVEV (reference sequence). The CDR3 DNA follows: TGTGCCAGCAGCCAACTAGCGGGAGTGGATACGCAGTATTTT. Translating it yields CASSQLAGVDTQYF.

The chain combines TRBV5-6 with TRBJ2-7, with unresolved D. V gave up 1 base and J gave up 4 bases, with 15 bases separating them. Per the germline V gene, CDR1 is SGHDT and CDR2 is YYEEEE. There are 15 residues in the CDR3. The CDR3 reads CASSLTLNYRYEQYF. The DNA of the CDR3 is TGTGCCAGCAGCTTGACACTGAACTACCGGTACGAGCAGTACTTC.

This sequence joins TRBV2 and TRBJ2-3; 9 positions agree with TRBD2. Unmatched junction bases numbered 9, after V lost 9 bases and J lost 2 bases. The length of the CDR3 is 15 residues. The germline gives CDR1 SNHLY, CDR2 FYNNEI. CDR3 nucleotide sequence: TGTGCCAGTACTCTAGCGGGAAGCTTCACAGATACGCAGTATTTT. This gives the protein CASTLAGSFTDTQYF.